The rows below give T cell receptor beta chains drawn from one sample of a study of blood T cells in healthy people across ages. TCRdb used MiXCR to reprocess the 5' RACE reads, holding one entry per CDR3 protein. The table lists about 1.6 million distinct CDR3 sequences, 34% of them singletons. Sequenced material: blood. The receptors here all came from a woman aged 25 to 45 in good health. Each CDR3 is given without its conserved first and last residue. Fields, in order: J gene, V gene, CDR3 protein.

TRBJ2-7 | TRBV6-6 | ASRDGVTYEQY
TRBJ2-5 | TRBV7-9 | ASSLVSSSGVYRETQY
TRBJ2-1 | TRBV14 | ASSPRGQLYNEQF
TRBJ2-1 | TRBV11-2 | ATRPPGVYNEQF
TRBJ2-5 | TRBV20-1 | SAGGLKETQY
TRBJ1-1 | TRBV20-1 | SATREWGVEAF
TRBJ2-5 | TRBV20-1 | SAYSSGETQY
TRBJ1-2 | TRBV9 | ASSGARDNYGYT
TRBJ1-2 | TRBV5-1 | ASSPGTGGRHGYT
TRBJ1-5 | TRBV20-1 | SARDYLQGVGQPQH
TRBJ1-2 | TRBV6-5 | ASSARTGGGYSYT
TRBJ2-1 | TRBV15 | ATSLNTDNEQF
TRBJ1-1 | TRBV4-1 | ASSQGHFMNTEAF
TRBJ1-2 | TRBV6-5 | ANRRQANYGYT
TRBJ2-7 | TRBV9 | ASSIIGTEKEQY
. | TRBV2 | ASSEDETLTYEQY
TRBJ2-4 | TRBV5-4 | ASSLRGGGGNIQY
TRBJ1-2 | TRBV27 | ASFGGGHGYT
TRBJ1-2 | TRBV20-1 | SAREPTGGYGYT
TRBJ2-3 | TRBV2 | ASKERTGNTDRQY
TRBJ2-7 | TRBV13 | ASSSRTDYQSYEQY
TRBJ2-4 | TRBV20-1 | SAPPRYYKNIQY
TRBJ2-7 | TRBV12-3/TRBV12-4 | ASSLGGPRGGDSYEQY
TRBJ2-5 | TRBV10-3 | AISGPGQGQETQY
TRBJ1-2 | TRBV7-2 | ASSLFRREDGAYGYT
TRBJ2-2 | TRBV15 | ATSRGGINTGELF
TRBJ2-4 | TRBV7-9 | ASSLTGSAKNIQY
TRBJ2-7 | TRBV27 | ASSQTGALYEQY
TRBJ1-1 | TRBV7-3 | ASGLGLWGTTEAF